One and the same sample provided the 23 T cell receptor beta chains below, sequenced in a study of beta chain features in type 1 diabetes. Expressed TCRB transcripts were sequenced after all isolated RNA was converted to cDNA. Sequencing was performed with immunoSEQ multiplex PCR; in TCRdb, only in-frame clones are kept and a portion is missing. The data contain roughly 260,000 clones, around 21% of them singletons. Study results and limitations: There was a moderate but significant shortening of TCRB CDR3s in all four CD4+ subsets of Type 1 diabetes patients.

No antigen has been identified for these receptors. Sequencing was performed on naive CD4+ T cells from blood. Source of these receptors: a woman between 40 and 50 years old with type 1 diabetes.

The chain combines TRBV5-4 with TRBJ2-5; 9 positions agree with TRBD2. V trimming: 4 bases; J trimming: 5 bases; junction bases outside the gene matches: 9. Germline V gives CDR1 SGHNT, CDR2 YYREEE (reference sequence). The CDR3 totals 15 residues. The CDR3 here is CASSVPGTSTETQYF. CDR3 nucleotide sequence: TGTGCCAGCAGCGTTCCCGGGACTAGCACGGAGACCCAGTACTTC.

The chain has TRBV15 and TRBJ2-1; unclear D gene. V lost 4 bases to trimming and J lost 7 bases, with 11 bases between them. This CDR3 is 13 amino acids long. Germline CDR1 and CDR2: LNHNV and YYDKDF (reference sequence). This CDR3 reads CATSTTRYNEQFF. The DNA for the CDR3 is TGTGCCACCAGCACCACGCGATATAATGAGCAGTTCTTC. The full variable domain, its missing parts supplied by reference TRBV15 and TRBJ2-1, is DAMVIQNPRYQVTQFGKPVTLSCSQTLNHNVMYWYQQKSSQAPKLLFHYYDKDFNNEADTPDNFQSRRPNTSFCFLDIRSPGLGDTAMYLCATSTTRYNEQFFGPGTRLTVL.

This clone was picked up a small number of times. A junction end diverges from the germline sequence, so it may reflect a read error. The DNA for the CDR3 is TGTGCCAGCAGTGAAATCGAAGGCGGTTCTTTCTTC. It yields the protein CASSEIEGGSFF. The genes are TRBV25-1 and TRBJ2-7; D gene ambiguous. The CDR3 length is 12 residues. Germline CDR1 reads MGHDK; CDR2 reads SYGVNS.

CDR3 protein: CAWSVSLNYGYTF. The CDR3 DNA is TGTGCCTGGAGTGTAAGCCTAAACTATGGCTACACCTTC. The rearrangement links TRBV30 to TRBJ1-2; D gene uncertain. Trimming shortened V by 0 bases and J by 2 bases, and 7 bases separated the two germline ends. Germline CDR1 reads GTSNPN; CDR2 reads SVGIG (reference sequence). There are 13 residues in the CDR3.

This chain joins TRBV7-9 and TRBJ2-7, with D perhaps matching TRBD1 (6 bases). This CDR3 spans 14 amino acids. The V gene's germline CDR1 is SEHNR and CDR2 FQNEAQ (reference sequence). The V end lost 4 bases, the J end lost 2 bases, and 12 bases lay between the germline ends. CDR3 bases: TGTGCCAGCAGCTCTGGGACACTTCCCTACGAGCAGTACTTC. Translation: CASSSGTLPYEQYF.

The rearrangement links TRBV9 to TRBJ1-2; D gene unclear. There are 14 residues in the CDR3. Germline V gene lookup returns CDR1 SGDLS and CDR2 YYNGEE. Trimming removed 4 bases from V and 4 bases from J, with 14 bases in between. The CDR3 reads CASSSPAGPYGYTF. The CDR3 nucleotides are TGTGCCAGCAGCTCCCCCGCGGGCCCCTATGGCTACACCTTC. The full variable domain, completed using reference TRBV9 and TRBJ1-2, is DSGVTQTPKHLITATGQRVTLRCSPRSGDLSVYWYQQSLDQGLQFLIQYYNGEERAKGNILERFSAQQFPDLHSELNLSSLELGDSALYFCASSSPAGPYGYTFGSGTRLTVV.

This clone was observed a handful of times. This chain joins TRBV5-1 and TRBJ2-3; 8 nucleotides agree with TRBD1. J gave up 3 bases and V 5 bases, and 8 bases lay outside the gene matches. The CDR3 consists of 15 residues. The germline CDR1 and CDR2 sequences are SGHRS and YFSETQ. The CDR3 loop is CASRMWTGPTDTQYF. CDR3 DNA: TGCGCCAGCAGAATGTGGACAGGGCCAACAGATACGCAGTATTTT.

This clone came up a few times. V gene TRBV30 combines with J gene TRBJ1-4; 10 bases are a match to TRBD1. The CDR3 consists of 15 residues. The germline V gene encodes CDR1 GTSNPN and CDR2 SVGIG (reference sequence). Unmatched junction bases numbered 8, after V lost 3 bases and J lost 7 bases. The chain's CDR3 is CAWRTGGDLTEKLFF. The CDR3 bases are TGTGCCTGGAGGACAGGGGGCGATTTGACTGAAAAACTGTTTTTT.

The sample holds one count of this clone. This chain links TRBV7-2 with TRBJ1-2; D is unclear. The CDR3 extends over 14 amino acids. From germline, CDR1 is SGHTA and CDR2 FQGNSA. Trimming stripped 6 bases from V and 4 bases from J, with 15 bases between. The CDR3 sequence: CASSRGLGSYGYTF. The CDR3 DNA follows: TGTGCCAGCAGTCGAGGGCTCGGAAGCTATGGCTACACCTTC.

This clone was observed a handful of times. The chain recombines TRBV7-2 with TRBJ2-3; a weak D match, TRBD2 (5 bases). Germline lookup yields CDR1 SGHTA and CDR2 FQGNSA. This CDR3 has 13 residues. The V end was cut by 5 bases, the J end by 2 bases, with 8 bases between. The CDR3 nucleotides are TGTGCCAGCAGCCCGCGGGCCACAGATACGCAGTATTTT. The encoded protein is CASSPRATDTQYF.

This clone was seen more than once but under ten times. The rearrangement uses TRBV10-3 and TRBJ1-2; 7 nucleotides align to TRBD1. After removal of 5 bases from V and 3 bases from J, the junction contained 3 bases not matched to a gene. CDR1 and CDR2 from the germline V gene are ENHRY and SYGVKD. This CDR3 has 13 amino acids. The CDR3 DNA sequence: TGTGCCATCAGTCCCGGGACAGACTATGGCTACACCTTC. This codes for CAISPGTDYGYTF.

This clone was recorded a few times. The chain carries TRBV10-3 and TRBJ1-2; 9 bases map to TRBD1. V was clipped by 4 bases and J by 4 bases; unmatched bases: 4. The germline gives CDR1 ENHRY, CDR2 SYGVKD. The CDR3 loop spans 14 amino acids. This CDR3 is CAISGGTGLYGYTF. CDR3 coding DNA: TGTGCCATCAGTGGAGGGACAGGGCTCTATGGCTACACCTTC.

CDR3 sequence reads: CASSRRTAQSSYEQYF. The CDR3 DNA is TGTGCCAGCAGCCGACGGACAGCCCAGAGCTCCTACGAGCAGTACTTC. This chain joins TRBV7-2 and TRBJ2-7, with D perhaps matching TRBD1 (6 bases). The CDR3 has 16 amino acids. Trimming removed 5 bases from V and 0 bases from J, with 17 bases in between. Germline CDR1 is SGHTA and CDR2 is FQGNSA.

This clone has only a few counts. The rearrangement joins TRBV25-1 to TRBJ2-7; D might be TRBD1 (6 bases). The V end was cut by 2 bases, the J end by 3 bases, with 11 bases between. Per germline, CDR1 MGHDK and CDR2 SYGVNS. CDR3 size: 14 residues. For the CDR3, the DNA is TGTGCCAGCAGTGAAACCACAGGGCTCTACGAGCAGTACTTC. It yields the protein CASSETTGLYEQYF.

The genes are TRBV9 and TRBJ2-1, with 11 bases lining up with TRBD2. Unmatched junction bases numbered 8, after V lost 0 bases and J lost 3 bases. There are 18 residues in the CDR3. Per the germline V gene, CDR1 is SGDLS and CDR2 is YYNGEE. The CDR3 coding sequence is TGTGCCAGCAGCGTAGGTTTCCAAACTAGCGGGAGCTACAATGAGCAGTTCTTC. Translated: CASSVGFQTSGSYNEQFF.

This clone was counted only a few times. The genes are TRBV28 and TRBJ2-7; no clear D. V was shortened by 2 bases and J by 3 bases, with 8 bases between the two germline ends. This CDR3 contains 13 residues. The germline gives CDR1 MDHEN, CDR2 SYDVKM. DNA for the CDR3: TGTGCCAGCAGTTTAGCTCGGAGCTACGAGCAGTACTTC. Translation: CASSLARSYEQYF.

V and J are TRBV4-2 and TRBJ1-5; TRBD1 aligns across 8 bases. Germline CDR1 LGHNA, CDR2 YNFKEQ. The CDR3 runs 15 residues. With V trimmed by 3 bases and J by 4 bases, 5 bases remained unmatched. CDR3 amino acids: CASSQPDRENQPQHF. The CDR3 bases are TGTGCCAGCAGCCAGCCGGACAGGGAGAATCAGCCCCAGCATTTT.

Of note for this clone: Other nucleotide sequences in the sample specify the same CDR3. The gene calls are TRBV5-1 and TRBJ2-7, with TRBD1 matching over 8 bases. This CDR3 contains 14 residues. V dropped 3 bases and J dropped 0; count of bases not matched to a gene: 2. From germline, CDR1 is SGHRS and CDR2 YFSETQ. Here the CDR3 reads CASSSTGGSYEQYF. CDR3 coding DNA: TGCGCCAGCAGCTCTACAGGGGGCTCCTACGAGCAGTACTTC.

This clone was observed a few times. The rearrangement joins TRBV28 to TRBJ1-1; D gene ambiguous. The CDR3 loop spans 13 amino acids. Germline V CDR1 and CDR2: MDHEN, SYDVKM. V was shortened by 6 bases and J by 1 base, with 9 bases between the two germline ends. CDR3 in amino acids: CASRTSGNTEAFF. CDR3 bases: TGTGCCAGCAGGACCTCAGGGAACACTGAAGCTTTCTTT.

In DNA form, the CDR3 reads TGTGCCAGCAGCGCTAGTATTGATCGGCCCCAGCATTTT. It specifies CASSASIDRPQHF. The V call is TRBV2, the J call TRBJ1-5, with D unclear. V lost 6 bases and J 9 bases, leaving 15 bases between the germline ends. Germline-derived CDR1 and CDR2 are SNHLY and FYNNEI. The CDR3 contains 13 residues.

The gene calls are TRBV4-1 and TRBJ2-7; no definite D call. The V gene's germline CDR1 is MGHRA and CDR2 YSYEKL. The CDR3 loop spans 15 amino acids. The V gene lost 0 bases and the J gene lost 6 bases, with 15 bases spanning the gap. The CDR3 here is CASSQDHLMMAEQYF. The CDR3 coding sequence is TGCGCCAGCAGCCAAGATCACCTCATGATGGCCGAGCAGTACTTC.

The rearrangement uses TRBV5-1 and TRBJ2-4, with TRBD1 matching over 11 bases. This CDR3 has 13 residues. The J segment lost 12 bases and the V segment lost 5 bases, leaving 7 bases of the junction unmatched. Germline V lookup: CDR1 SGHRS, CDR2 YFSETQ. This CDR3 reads CASSTGTGGDQYF. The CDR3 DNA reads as TGCGCCAGCAGTACCGGGACAGGGGGGGATCAGTACTTC.

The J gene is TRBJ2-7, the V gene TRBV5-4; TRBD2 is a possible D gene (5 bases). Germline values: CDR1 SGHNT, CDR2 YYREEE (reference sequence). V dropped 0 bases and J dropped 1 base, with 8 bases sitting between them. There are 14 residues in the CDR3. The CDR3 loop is CASSLGGESYEQYF. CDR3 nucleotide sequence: TGTGCCAGCAGCTTGGGGGGAGAGTCCTACGAGCAGTACTTC.